The rows below give T cell receptor beta chains drawn from one sample of a study of glioma-infiltrating T cells after dendritic cell vaccination. Data came from immunoSEQ multiplex PCR; TCRdb stores just in-frame clones and leaves some out. The data contain 55,000 to 75,000 clones, roughly 80% of them singletons. Specimen: blood, collected after dendritic cell vaccination. Receptors originate from a human donor with glioblastoma. CDR3s include the opening cysteine and the closing phenylalanine or tryptophan. The D gene is left open where the match is weak. A clone size is listed for some rows: how often the clone was seen (once, few, many), or a class if it is expanded.

TGCGCCAGCAGCCAAGGAGAGGGCGGTACTGAAGCTTTCTTT	CASSQGEGGTEAFF	TRBJ1-1	TRBV4-1	once	.	14
TGTGCCAGCAGCTTGGGGACTAGCGGGGACTACAATGAGCAGTTCTTC	CASSLGTSGDYNEQFF	TRBJ2-1	TRBV5-4	.	TRBD2	16
TGTGCCAGCAGCGTAGCTGGGGGACAGGGCTACGAGCAGTACTTC	CASSVAGGQGYEQYF	TRBJ2-7	TRBV9	.	TRBD1	15
TGTGCCATCAGTGAGCTGTCAGGGGATTCCTACGAGCAGTACTTC	CAISELSGDSYEQYF	TRBJ2-7	TRBV10-3	.	.	15
TGCGCCAGCAGCCAAGAAGGTGGACTATTACAAGAGACCCAGTACTTC	CASSQEGGLLQETQYF	TRBJ2-5	TRBV4-1	.	.	16
TGTGCCAGCAGTCCGATCCGGGGGTGGGAGCAGTACTTC	CASSPIRGWEQYF	TRBJ2-7	TRBV27	.	.	13
TGTGCCAGCAGCCCGGGACTAGCGGGGGGATTCTACGAGCAGTACTTC	CASSPGLAGGFYEQYF	TRBJ2-7	TRBV5-8	.	TRBD2	16
TGCGCCAGCAGCGGGGGACTTCTCACAGATACGCAGTATTTT	CASSGGLLTDTQYF	TRBJ2-3	TRBV5-1	.	.	14
TGTGCCAGTCGAAAATCCCCAGGACAGGGAGGGACCGGGGAGCTGTTTTTT	CASRKSPGQGGTGELFF	TRBJ2-2	TRBV19	few	.	17
TGTGCCAGCCTCCCCGCGACAGCGCCCTATAATTCACCCCTCCACTTT	CASLPATAPYNSPLHF	TRBJ1-6	TRBV5-8	.	.	16
TGTGCCAGCAGCGAAATGGCAGGAAGCATGAACACTGAAGCTTTCTTT	CASSEMAGSMNTEAFF	TRBJ1-1	TRBV6-6	.	.	16
TGTGCCAGCTCACACCGGGACAGGGTCACCGGGGAGCTGTTTTTT	CASSHRDRVTGELFF	TRBJ2-2	TRBV18	.	TRBD1	15
TGTGCCAGCAGGTGGACGGGGAACTATGGCTACACCTTC	CASRWTGNYGYTF	TRBJ1-2	TRBV6-5	few	.	13
TGTGCCAGCAGCTTGACTCAGGGTGTAAAAGTAGCTTTCTTT	CASSLTQGVKVAFF	TRBJ1-1	TRBV5-4	.	.	14
TGTGCCAGCAGCTCGGTGGGGGGGCGCGCGGACACTGAAGCTTTCTTT	CASSSVGGRADTEAFF	TRBJ1-1	TRBV5-6	once	.	16
TGTGCCAGCAGCCCGGCCTACGAGCAGTACTTC	CASSPAYEQYF	TRBJ2-7	TRBV11-2	few	.	11
TGTGCCAGCAGTGAAGCCGCGGGGACAGGGGGCACAGATACGCAGTATTTT	CASSEAAGTGGTDTQYF	TRBJ2-3	TRBV6-4	.	TRBD1	17